These 18 T cell receptor beta chains share one sample of origin, sequenced in a study of T cells in Graves' hyperthyroidism and ophthalmopathy. Regions amplified from RNA transcripts were the TCR beta CDR3 regions. First-round RT-PCR with HTBI primers amplified the TCR CDR3 region. TCRdb independently ran MiXCR on the multiplex PCR reads; one entry per CDR3 protein. The sample lists 250,000 to 350,000 distinct CDR3 sequences, more than 15% occurring once. The sequenced material came from blood. Receptor source: a woman in her sixties or seventies with Graves' ophthalmopathy.

This clonotype appeared many times. The chain recombines TRBV5-1 with TRBJ1-1, with D unresolved. The CDR3 spans 13 residues. Trimming stripped 1 base from V and 8 bases from J, with 12 bases between. Germline V gene lookup returns CDR1 SGHRS and CDR2 YFSETQ. CDR3 bases: TGCGCCAGCAGCTTGAAGGATTACGGGGAAGCTTTCTTT. Its translation is CASSLKDYGEAFF. The full variable domain, rest sourced from reference TRBV5-1 and TRBJ1-1, is KAGVTQTPRYLIKTRGQQVTLSCSPISGHRSVSWYQQTPGQGLQFLFEYFSETQRNKGNFPGRFSGRQFSNSRSEMNVSTLELGDSALYLCASSLKDYGEAFFGQGTRLTVV.

This clonotype appeared many times. This rearrangement joins TRBV7-6 to TRBJ1-2; 10 nucleotides line up with TRBD1. The V segment lost 4 bases and the J segment 4 bases; nucleotides outside the gene matches: 9. Germline V gene sequence: CDR1 SGHVS, CDR2 FNYEAQ. The CDR3 length is 16 residues. The CDR3 nucleotides are TGTGCCAGCAGCTGGACAGGGGGAGGGGGATCCTATGGCTACACCTTC. It codes for CASSWTGGGGSYGYTF.

The CDR3 region has the DNA TGTGCCAGCGTCGCTGGGGGATTGAACACCGGGGAGCTGTTTTTT. Its translation: CASVAGGLNTGELFF. The chain couples TRBV6-2 or TRBV6-3 to TRBJ2-2; D assignment may be TRBD1 or TRBD2 (5 bases each). Germline CDR1 and CDR2: MNHEY and SVGEGT. The CDR3 totals 15 residues. Trimming took off 8 bases at V and 1 base at J, with 14 bases between the two ends.

This clonotype was observed a few times. The rearrangement uses TRBV4-2 and TRBJ1-1; no definite D call. This CDR3 contains 13 residues. V lost 1 base, J lost 2 bases, and 5 bases lay in between. Germline lookup yields CDR1 LGHNA and CDR2 YNFKEQ. DNA of the CDR3: TGTGCCAGCAGCCAAGCTCGAAACACTGAAGCTTTCTTT. Translation: CASSQARNTEAFF.

This clonotype was observed many times. The genes are TRBV7-2 and TRBJ1-5, with D hard to call. Germline V gives CDR1 SGHTA, CDR2 FQGNSA. The CDR3 is made up of 13 amino acids. V lost 5 bases and J 1 base, leaving 6 bases between the germline ends. As DNA, the CDR3 is TGTGCCAGCAGCCCCAGCAGCAATCAGCCCCAGCATTTT. This encodes CASSPSSNQPQHF.

The chain links TRBV29-1 to TRBJ1-2; D perhaps matches TRBD1 (5 bases). Trimming stripped 5 bases from V and 3 bases from J, with 10 bases between. Germline values: CDR1 SQVTM, CDR2 ANQGSEA. The CDR3 loop spans 12 amino acids. CDR3: CSVRGRDYGYTF. CDR3 in DNA: TGCAGCGTTCGAGGCAGGGACTATGGCTACACCTTC. Full variable domain (outside the CDR3, taken from reference TRBV29-1 and TRBJ1-2): SAVISQKPSRDICQRGTSLTIQCQVDSQVTMMFWYRQQPGQSLTLIATANQGSEATYESGFVIDKFPISRPNLTFSTLTVSNMSPEDSSIYLCSVRGRDYGYTFGSGTRLTVV.

This clonotype was seen once. As DNA, the CDR3 is TGTGCCAGTAGTATAGGGCTACGACAGGGTCAGCCCCAGCATTTT. Amino acids: CASSIGLRQGQPQHF. The chain carries TRBV19 and TRBJ1-5; 7 bases are shared with TRBD1. In germline, CDR1 is LNHDA, CDR2 SQIVND (reference sequence). Germline trimming cut 1 base from V and 6 bases from J; bases unmatched to any gene: 6. This CDR3 has 15 residues.

In regard to this clonotype: A read error is possible here, since a much larger clone lies one base away. The chain is built from TRBV2 and TRBJ1-1; a possible D gene is TRBD1 (5 bases). Germline assignment: CDR1 SNHLY and CDR2 FYNNEI. The CDR3 is 12 residues long. With 4 bases removed from V and 7 bases from J, the gap between germline ends came to 10 bases. The DNA for the CDR3 is TGTGCCAGCAGTGTAAGGGGAGATGAAGCTTTCTTT. This encodes CASSVRGDEAFF.

This clonotype has at least ten counts. V usage is TRBV20-1 and J usage is TRBJ2-1; maybe TRBD2 (6 bases). The germline V gene has CDR1 DFQATT and CDR2 SNEGSKA (reference sequence). V was pared by 2 bases and J by 9 bases, with 17 bases between. This CDR3 has 14 amino acids. As DNA, the CDR3 is TGCAGTGCTAGACCGGTAGGAGGGATCGGTGAGCAGTTCTTC. Translating it yields CSARPVGGIGEQFF.

This clonotype has ten or more counts. The V gene is TRBV20-1, the J gene TRBJ1-1; weak D call: TRBD1 (5 bases). V lost 6 bases to trimming and J lost 1 base, with 9 bases between them. The germline gives CDR1 DFQATT, CDR2 SNEGSKA (reference sequence). The CDR3 runs 12 residues. The CDR3: CSAQRGNTEAFF. In nucleotides, the CDR3 is TGCAGTGCCCAGAGGGGGAACACTGAAGCTTTCTTT.

This clonotype was seen repeatedly, ten times or more. The J gene is TRBJ1-4, the V gene TRBV6-1; possibly TRBD1 for D (6 bases). The CDR3 is 16 amino acids. V shed 4 bases and J shed 7 bases, with 19 bases lying between them. CDR1 and CDR2 (germline): MNHNS, SASEGT. Here the CDR3 DNA reads TGTGCCAGCAGTGTCCTGGGGGCCGTCTTTCGTGAAAAACTGTTTTTT. Amino acids: CASSVLGAVFREKLFF.

This clonotype was counted between two and nine times. The chain joins TRBV27 to TRBJ1-5; 7 nucleotides match TRBD1. Trimming cost V 5 bases and J 3 bases; bases outside gene matches: 10. Per germline, CDR1 MNHEY and CDR2 SMNVEV (reference sequence). The CDR3 runs 16 residues. CDR3 nucleotide sequence: TGTGCCAGCAGTGTGCATGAGGGGGCGGACAATCAGCCCCAGCATTTT. Its protein is CASSVHEGADNQPQHF.

This clonotype was seen only a few times. The chain combines TRBV4-3 with TRBJ1-3; D might be TRBD1 (5 bases). Looked up from germline, CDR1 is LGHNA and CDR2 is YSLEER. The CDR3 length is 16 residues. Trimming took 3 bases from V and 5 from J, leaving 17 bases between them. CDR3 region: CASSHQRTGTRNTIYF. For the CDR3, the DNA is TGCGCCAGCAGCCACCAAAGGACCGGGACGAGAAACACCATATATTTT.

This clonotype was detected a few times. CDR3 sequence (DNA): TGTGCCAGCAGCCTCGGGACGGAGGCGTACCAAGAGACCCAGTACTTC. It encodes CASSLGTEAYQETQYF. This chain links TRBV6-1 with TRBJ2-5, with D possibly being TRBD1 or TRBD2 (5 bases each). V lost 6 bases to trimming and J lost 0 bases, with 17 bases between them. The CDR3 sequence is 16 residues long. Germline CDR1 MNHNS, CDR2 SASEGT.

In its sample, this clonotype was seen a few times. This sequence joins TRBV4-3 and TRBJ2-2, with D perhaps matching TRBD1 (6 bases). The CDR3 has 13 residues. V lost 5 bases to trimming and J lost 5 bases, with 9 bases between them. From germline, CDR1 is LGHNA and CDR2 YSLEER. The chain's CDR3 is CASSETGTGELFF. DNA of the CDR3: TGCGCCAGCAGCGAAACAGGGACCGGGGAGCTGTTTTTT.

This clonotype was seen a few times. This chain connects TRBV29-1 to TRBJ1-1; D is unclear. This CDR3 comprises 10 residues. The V gene's germline CDR1 is SQVTM and CDR2 ANQGSEA. DNA of the CDR3: TGCAGTGGATGGGTCACTGAAGCTTTCTTT. Protein product: CSGWVTEAFF.

In this sample, this clonotype turned up many times. The chain joins TRBV20-1 to TRBJ2-7, with TRBD2 matching over 12 bases. This CDR3 comprises 18 residues. CDR1 and CDR2 (germline): DFQATT, SNEGSKA (reference sequence). Trimming took 5 bases from V and 5 from J; bases not matched to a gene: 19. The CDR3 DNA reads as TGCAGTGCTTCTCGACTAGCGGGAGTTTTTTTCCGTAGCCACGAGCAGTACTTC. Residues: CSASRLAGVFFRSHEQYF.

Details on this clonotype: A much bigger clone sits one base away, suggesting this may be a read error. The chain couples TRBV6-9 to TRBJ1-1, with no clear D. Germline V gene data show CDR1 as MNHGY and CDR2 as SVAAGI. The CDR3 loop spans 13 amino acids. CDR3 sequence reads: CAGSYDLLGEAFF. In DNA form, the CDR3 reads TGTGCCGGCAGTTACGATCTGCTGGGCGAAGCTTTCTTT.